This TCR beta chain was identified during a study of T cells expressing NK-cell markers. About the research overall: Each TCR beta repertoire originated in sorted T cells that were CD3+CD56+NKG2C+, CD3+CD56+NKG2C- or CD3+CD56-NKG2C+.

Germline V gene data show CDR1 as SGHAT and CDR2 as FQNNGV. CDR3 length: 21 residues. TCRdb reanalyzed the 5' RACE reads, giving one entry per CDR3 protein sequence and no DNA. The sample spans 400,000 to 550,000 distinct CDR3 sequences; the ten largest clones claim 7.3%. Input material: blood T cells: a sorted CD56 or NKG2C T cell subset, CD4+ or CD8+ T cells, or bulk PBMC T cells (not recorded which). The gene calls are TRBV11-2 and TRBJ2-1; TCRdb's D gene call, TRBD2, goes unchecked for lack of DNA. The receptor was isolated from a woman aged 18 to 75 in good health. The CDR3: CASSFPGRLAGVGSSYNEQFF.